The 10 T cell receptor beta chains below all came from one sample that was sequenced in a study of regulatory T cells in long-lasting Graves disease. Arm-PCR of CDR3 regions and iRepertoire HTBI primers were used to build TCR beta libraries. TCRdb ran MiXCR on the multiplex PCR reads and lists one entry per CDR3 protein. The table lists around 330,000 distinct CDR3 sequences, 15% to 20% of them singletons, with approximately 35% in the top ten. The time point denotes: newly diagnosed GD, antithyroid drugs for less than 3 months. Scientists built the TCR library using RNA that was extracted from PBMCs. This specimen was peripheral blood mononuclear cells (PBMCs), taken at new diagnosis, from a patient treated with antithyroid drugs. The source is a female donor with Graves disease.

This clonotype appeared many times. This sequence joins TRBV20-1 and TRBJ2-5; weak D call: TRBD1 (8 bases). Per germline, CDR1 DFQATT and CDR2 SNEGSKA (reference sequence). Trimming cost V 4 bases and J 5 bases, with 17 bases left between them. This CDR3 has 14 amino acids. CDR3 sequence: CSATRQGRVETQYF. The CDR3 coding sequence is TGCAGTGCTACCCGACAGGGGAGGGTGGAGACCCAGTACTTC.

The chain carries TRBV24-1 and TRBJ2-3; D is undetermined. CDR3 length equals 12 residues. V was shortened by 7 bases and J by 5 bases, with 9 bases between the two germline ends. Germline CDR1 and CDR2: KGHDR and SFDVKD. CDR3 residues: CATRTDGDTQYF. The CDR3 DNA sequence: TGTGCCACCAGGACGGATGGAGATACGCAGTATTTT.

At least ten counts were recorded for this clonotype. As DNA, the CDR3 is TGTGCCAGCAGTCTCTCCTTTGAGGGAAGCTATGAGCAGTTCTTC. This sequence encodes CASSLSFEGSYEQFF. The rearrangement uses TRBV28 and TRBJ2-1, with D perhaps matching TRBD2 (5 bases). The germline V and J ends were trimmed by 5 bases and 8 bases, with 19 bases remaining between them. Per germline, CDR1 MDHEN and CDR2 SYDVKM. This CDR3 comprises 15 residues.

This clonotype was found many times. The chain has TRBV6-1 and TRBJ1-6, with 9 bases identical to TRBD1. This CDR3 is 14 amino acids long. Germline V lookup: CDR1 MNHNS, CDR2 SASEGT. The ends lost 6 bases at V and 6 bases at J; junction bases unmatched: 3. The CDR3 sequence is CASSRDRVNSPLHF. CDR3 nucleotides: TGTGCCAGCAGCCGGGACAGGGTTAATTCACCCCTCCACTTT.

In its sample, this clonotype was seen many times. This chain links TRBV30 with TRBJ1-6; D remains ambiguous. The V gene's germline CDR1 is GTSNPN and CDR2 SVGIG (reference sequence). CDR3 length: 14 residues. The ends were cut back, 0 bases at V and 15 bases at J, with 18 bases in the middle. CDR3 nucleotides: TGTGCCTGGAGTGTACCCGGTGGCATCCCCCGCCTCCACTTT. Translating gives CAWSVPGGIPRLHF.

In this sample, this clonotype turned up many times. The chain joins TRBV5-6 to TRBJ2-1; TRBD2 matches 7 bases. CDR3 size: 16 residues. V shed 1 base and J 8 bases; nucleotides not matched to a gene: 12. Germline CDR1 is SGHDT and CDR2 is YYEEEE. In DNA form, the CDR3 reads TGTGCCAGCAGCTTGCCGGCCGGACTAGGAGTCCATGAGCAGTTCTTC. Its protein is CASSLPAGLGVHEQFF.

Remarks on this clonotype: This may stem from a read error, because a much larger clone lies one nucleotide away. CDR3 nucleotides: TGTGCCAGCAGCGGTCGGGGACCAACCTACAAGCAGTACTTC. Translating gives CASSGRGPTYKQYF. The rearrangement uses TRBV7-9 and TRBJ2-7; D might be TRBD1 or TRBD2, each matching 5 bases. The CDR3 runs to 14 residues. CDR1 is SEHNR, CDR2 FQNEAQ, per germline (reference sequence).

This clonotype showed up just a few times. This sequence joins TRBV18 and TRBJ2-7, with D perhaps TRBD1 (6 bases). V shed 2 bases and J shed 4 bases, with 12 bases lying between them. Germline V gene data show CDR1 as KGHSH and CDR2 as LQKENI. The CDR3 has 14 amino acids. The CDR3 loop reads CASSPTIGQYEQYF. The CDR3 DNA reads as TGTGCCAGCTCACCAACTATCGGACAGTACGAGCAGTACTTC.

This clonotype was seen many times. The chain links TRBV7-9 to TRBJ2-1; D is tentatively TRBD1 or TRBD2 (5 bases each). V was clipped by 5 bases and J by 5 bases, with 19 bases between them. CDR3 length equals 16 residues. The germline CDR1 and CDR2 sequences are SEHNR and FQNEAQ (reference sequence). CDR3 amino acids: CASSPRDLKPHNEQFF. As DNA, the CDR3 is TGTGCCAGCAGCCCACGGGACCTTAAACCCCACAATGAGCAGTTCTTC.

The chain recombines TRBV10-3 with TRBJ1-1; no firm D call. With 10 bases removed from V and 1 base from J, the gap between germline ends came to 10 bases. CDR3 size: 12 residues. Germline values: CDR1 ENHRY, CDR2 SYGVKD. The CDR3: CATSLRNTEAFF. The CDR3 DNA reads TGTGCCACTTCTTTAAGGAACACTGAAGCTTTCTTT.